One and the same sample provided the 30 T cell receptor beta chains below, sequenced in a study of cytomegalovirus exposure and HLA in healthy donors. Vbeta (60) and Jbeta (13) primers were used in the PCR. Some clones are missing from TCRdb's copy, which holds only in-frame ones; the method was immunoSEQ multiplex PCR. The data hold around 130,000 clones, with 61% observed a single time. The source material was PBMCs. The source of these receptors is a male donor in good health and CMV-seronegative.

The genes are TRBV25-1 and TRBJ2-4; D perhaps matches TRBD1 (5 bases). Germline lookup yields CDR1 MGHDK and CDR2 SYGVNS. V was shortened by 3 bases and J by 6 bases, with 12 bases between the two germline ends. This CDR3 comprises 14 residues. The CDR3 sequence: CASSEGQGLNIQYF. Written as DNA, the CDR3 is TGTGCCAGCAGTGAGGGGCAGGGTTTAAACATTCAGTACTTC.

The gene calls are TRBV15 and TRBJ1-2; possible D gene TRBD1, 6 bases. The CDR3 has 18 residues. V lost 0 bases, J lost 5 bases, and 22 bases lay in between. CDR1 and CDR2 from the germline V gene are LNHNV and YYDKDF (reference sequence). The CDR3 DNA reads TGTGCCACCAGCAGAGATTTAGGGGGGGAGACTAGAAGGTATGGCTACACCTTC. Translation gives CATSRDLGGETRRYGYTF. The whole variable domain, filled in from reference TRBV15 and TRBJ1-2, reads DAMVIQNPRYQVTQFGKPVTLSCSQTLNHNVMYWYQQKSSQAPKLLFHYYDKDFNNEADTPDNFQSRRPNTSFCFLDIRSPGLGDTAMYLCATSRDLGGETRRYGYTFGSGTRLTVV.

Here the CDR3 reads CASSADYNNEQFF. DNA of the CDR3: TGTGCCAGCAGCGCCGACTACAACAATGAGCAGTTCTTC. The rearrangement links TRBV7-2 to TRBJ2-1, with D maybe TRBD2 (5 bases). From germline, CDR1 is SGHTA and CDR2 FQGNSA. Trimming stripped 5 bases from V and 5 bases from J, with 10 bases between. The CDR3 runs to 13 residues.

With respect to this clone: The same CDR3 can be traced to other DNA sequences in this sample. The chain recombines TRBV27 with TRBJ2-1; the match to TRBD2 covers 8 bases. Germline V gives CDR1 MNHEY, CDR2 SMNVEV (reference sequence). This CDR3 is built from 16 residues. Losses at the gene ends were 5 bases for V and 2 bases for J; bases not matched to a gene: 8. The CDR3 is CASSGGGGTPYNEQFF. CDR3 bases: TGTGCCAGCAGTGGGGGCGGGGGGACACCCTACAATGAGCAGTTCTTC.

J is TRBJ2-1 and V is TRBV7-6, with a possible D match to TRBD1 (5 bases). The V gene lost 5 bases and the J gene lost 4 bases, with 33 bases spanning the gap. The germline gives CDR1 SGHVS, CDR2 FNYEAQ. The CDR3 is 21 residues long. The CDR3 loop is CASSPSGQGIRFNLQYNEQFF. The CDR3 region has the DNA TGTGCCAGCAGCCCCTCAGGCCAGGGCATCCGATTTAACCTACAGTACAATGAGCAGTTCTTC.

Concerning this clone itself: Other DNA sequences within the sample encode an identical CDR3. The chain uses TRBV10-3 and TRBJ1-1, with 7 bases aligning to TRBD1. Germline V CDR1 and CDR2: ENHRY, SYGVKD. CDR3 length: 14 residues. The trim removed 4 bases at V and 4 bases at J, leaving 6 bases unmatched. The CDR3 sequence: CAISVRTGSTEAFF. The CDR3 DNA sequence: TGTGCCATCAGTGTCCGGACAGGAAGCACTGAAGCTTTCTTT.

The chain uses TRBV4-1 and TRBJ2-5; D is possibly TRBD2 (6 bases). The CDR3 runs 16 residues. Trimming took 4 bases from V and 5 from J, leaving 20 bases between them. Germline V CDR1 and CDR2: MGHRA, YSYEKL. CDR3 nucleotides: TGCGCCAGCAGCCGCGGGGTAGAGGGTAACAGGGAGACCCAGTACTTC. This sequence encodes CASSRGVEGNRETQYF.

V is TRBV5-4 and J is TRBJ1-6, with D perhaps matching TRBD1 (6 bases). Germline-derived CDR1 and CDR2 are SGHNT and YYREEE (reference sequence). V lost 3 bases to trimming and J lost 1 base, with 11 bases between them. The CDR3 is made up of 16 amino acids. The CDR3 coding sequence is TGTGCCAGCAGCTCAGCAGGGGTTTCCTATAATTCACCCCTCCACTTT. As protein: CASSSAGVSYNSPLHF.

This rearrangement joins TRBV29-1 to TRBJ1-2; D gene uncertain. Germline V gives CDR1 SQVTM, CDR2 ANQGSEA. Trimming removed 4 bases at V and 9 bases at J, with 12 bases between. CDR3 length equals 11 residues. CDR3 amino acids: CSVGEGGSYTF. The CDR3 DNA is TGCAGCGTTGGTGAGGGAGGGAGCTACACCTTC.

The sample holds a few counts of this clone. This chain joins TRBV5-1 and TRBJ1-1; possible D gene TRBD1, 5 bases. V shed 0 bases and J shed 4 bases, with 10 bases lying between them. Germline CDR1 SGHRS, CDR2 YFSETQ. The CDR3 contains 14 residues. The chain's CDR3 is CASSLGGAGTEAFF. DNA of the CDR3: TGCGCCAGCAGCTTGGGTGGGGCCGGCACTGAAGCTTTCTTT.

V and J are TRBV27 and TRBJ1-2; the D is unclear. The CDR3 loop spans 14 amino acids. V lost 6 bases and J lost 0, with 11 bases in between. The germline V gene encodes CDR1 MNHEY and CDR2 SMNVEV (reference sequence). Here the CDR3 reads CASSPRGTNYGYTF. CDR3 in DNA: TGTGCCAGCAGCCCTCGCGGAACTAACTATGGCTACACCTTC.

V usage is TRBV7-9 and J usage is TRBJ1-1; 8 bases align to TRBD1. CDR1 and CDR2 (germline): SEHNR, FQNEAQ (reference sequence). The trim removed 5 bases at V and 1 base at J, leaving 6 bases unmatched. The CDR3 covers 15 residues. The CDR3 spells CASSQGAPSNTEAFF. CDR3 DNA: TGTGCCAGCAGCCAGGGGGCCCCTTCGAACACTGAAGCTTTCTTT. The full variable domain, its missing parts supplied by reference TRBV7-9 and TRBJ1-1, is DTGVSQNPRHKITKRGQNVTFRCDPISEHNRLYWYRQTLGQGPEFLTYFQNEAQLEKSRLLSDRFSAERPKGSFSTLEIQRTEQGDSAMYLCASSQGAPSNTEAFFGQGTRLTVV.

V usage is TRBV14 and J usage is TRBJ1-1, with TRBD1 matching over 7 bases. This CDR3 is 14 amino acids long. CDR1 is SGHDN and CDR2 is FVKESK in the germline V gene. Unmatched junction bases numbered 13, after V lost 4 bases and J lost 11 bases. CDR3 DNA sequence: TGTGCCAGCAGCCCCACAAGGGGCAGGGGGAGCGCTTTCTTT. Translating gives CASSPTRGRGSAFF.

J is TRBJ2-5 and V is TRBV7-3, with TRBD2 matching 7 bases. The CDR3 runs to 13 residues. In germline, CDR1 is SGHTA, CDR2 FQGTGA. The J segment lost 3 bases and the V segment lost 3 bases, leaving 1 base of the junction unmatched. In DNA form, the CDR3 reads TGTGCCAGCAGCTTCGCGGGGGAAGAGACCCAGTACTTC. Its translation: CASSFAGEETQYF.

This clone was counted between two and nine times. The V call is TRBV2, the J call TRBJ1-2; 7 bases agree with TRBD1. V was pared by 5 bases and J by 3 bases, with 15 bases of the junction left unmatched. The CDR3 loop spans 17 amino acids. The V gene's germline CDR1 is SNHLY and CDR2 FYNNEI. Here the CDR3 DNA reads TGTGCCAGCAGTCCCTTCGCCACAGGGGACGGGGACTATGGCTACACCTTC. Its translation: CASSPFATGDGDYGYTF.

V usage is TRBV14 and J usage is TRBJ2-3; perhaps TRBD2 as D (5 bases). V lost 1 base and J lost 4, with 6 bases in between. Per germline, CDR1 SGHDN and CDR2 FVKESK. The CDR3 spans 13 residues. The CDR3 DNA is TGTGCCAGCAGCCAAGCGGAGGCAGATACGCAGTATTTT. It specifies CASSQAEADTQYF.

As regards this clone: This may arise from a read error, as a much more abundant clone is one base away. V is TRBV11-1 and J is TRBJ2-7, with D hard to call. This CDR3 is built from 12 residues. CDR1 is SGHAT, CDR2 FQDESV, per germline (reference sequence). Trimming removed 5 bases at V and 0 bases at J, with 5 bases between. The CDR3 DNA reads TGTGCCAGCAGCCTCAGCTCCTACGAGCAGTACTTC. This translates into CASSLSSYEQYF.

The chain couples TRBV27 to TRBJ2-1; 10 bases are shared with TRBD2. The ends lost 3 bases at V and 7 bases at J; junction bases unmatched: 9. The CDR3 extends over 16 amino acids. Germline V gene lookup returns CDR1 MNHEY and CDR2 SMNVEV (reference sequence). The CDR3 DNA sequence: TGTGCCAGCAGTTTTTCCCTCCTTAGCGGGGGGAATGAGCAGTTCTTC. Residues: CASSFSLLSGGNEQFF.

The chain has TRBV15 and TRBJ1-6; 7 bases agree with TRBD1. CDR1 LNHNV and CDR2 YYDKDF come from the germline V gene (reference sequence). V was pared by 3 bases and J by 7 bases, with 6 bases of the junction left unmatched. The CDR3 has 15 residues. The DNA of the CDR3 is TGTGCCACCAGCAGGCGGGACAGTTCGAATTCACCCCTCCACTTT. This gives the protein CATSRRDSSNSPLHF. Drawing the rest from reference TRBV15 and TRBJ1-6, the complete variable domain is DAMVIQNPRYQVTQFGKPVTLSCSQTLNHNVMYWYQQKSSQAPKLLFHYYDKDFNNEADTPDNFQSRRPNTSFCFLDIRSPGLGDTAMYLCATSRRDSSNSPLHFGNGTRLTVT.

CDR3 protein: CASSRDRAEQYF. In nucleotides, the CDR3 is TGTGCCAGCTCCCGAGACAGGGCCGAGCAGTACTTC. The chain joins TRBV18 to TRBJ2-7; 7 nucleotides match TRBD1. Germline values: CDR1 KGHSH, CDR2 LQKENI. Losses at the gene ends were 6 bases for V and 6 bases for J; bases not matched to a gene: 5. CDR3 size: 12 residues.

This clone was counted a few times. V and J are TRBV7-8 and TRBJ2-5; 9 nucleotides align to TRBD2. The ends lost 2 bases at V and 3 bases at J; junction bases unmatched: 7. This CDR3 is built from 16 residues. Germline lookup yields CDR1 SGHVS and CDR2 FQNEAQ. The CDR3 coding sequence is TGTGCCAGCAGCTTATCGCTAGCGGGATCGGAAGAGACCCAGTACTTC. Encoded protein: CASSLSLAGSEETQYF.

This clone has only one observation. The chain uses TRBV10-2 and TRBJ1-5, with D perhaps TRBD1 (6 bases). This CDR3 region has 14 residues. With 3 bases removed from V and 3 bases from J, the gap between germline ends came to 9 bases. Germline lookup yields CDR1 WSHSY and CDR2 SAAADI. The CDR3 loop reads CASSEQGANQPQHF. CDR3 coding DNA: TGCGCCAGCAGTGAACAGGGCGCCAATCAGCCCCAGCATTTT.

This sequence joins TRBV6-5 and TRBJ2-5; the match to TRBD2 covers 9 bases. V was clipped by 6 bases and J by 2 bases; unmatched bases: 7. Germline V gene sequence: CDR1 MNHEY, CDR2 SVGAGI. This CDR3 contains 15 residues. CDR3 DNA sequence: TGTGCCAGCAGGTTAGCGGGGGCAATACAAGAGACCCAGTACTTC. Residues: CASRLAGAIQETQYF.

V and J are TRBV7-6 and TRBJ2-5; possible D gene TRBD2, 5 bases. Germline assignment: CDR1 SGHVS and CDR2 FNYEAQ. There are 19 residues in the CDR3. V dropped 1 base and J dropped 2 bases, with 23 bases sitting between them. The CDR3 loop reads CASSLGLVSDSHRQETQYF. In DNA, the CDR3 is TGTGCCAGCAGCTTAGGACTTGTATCGGACTCCCATCGTCAAGAGACCCAGTACTTC.

The V call is TRBV9, the J call TRBJ2-5, with D uncertain. The germline V gene has CDR1 SGDLS and CDR2 YYNGEE. V lost 0 bases and J 1 base, leaving 4 bases between the germline ends. The CDR3 extends over 13 amino acids. The CDR3 is CASSVAFQETQYF. The CDR3 region has the DNA TGTGCCAGCAGCGTAGCTTTCCAAGAGACCCAGTACTTC.

The gene calls are TRBV6-1 and TRBJ1-6, with 9 bases aligning to TRBD1. The CDR3 is made up of 15 amino acids. The trim removed 3 bases at V and 7 bases at J, leaving 4 bases unmatched. CDR1 is MNHNS and CDR2 is SASEGT in the germline V gene. In DNA, the CDR3 is TGTGCCAGCAGTGACCCGGGACAGGGAAATTCACCCCTCCACTTT. Residues: CASSDPGQGNSPLHF.

This clone was seen a few times. This chain uses TRBV4-1 with TRBJ2-5; 10 positions agree with TRBD2. CDR1 is MGHRA and CDR2 is YSYEKL in the germline V gene. Trimming removed 4 bases from V and 5 bases from J; junction bases left unmatched: 7. The CDR3 length is 15 residues. For the CDR3, the DNA is TGCGCCAGCAGCCTCCTGGGACTAGCGCAGGAGACCCAGTACTTC. This gives the protein CASSLLGLAQETQYF.

This clone was found once. The chain carries TRBV6-5 and TRBJ2-3; D may be TRBD1 (5 bases). Trimming removed 0 bases at V and 2 bases at J, with 9 bases between. This CDR3 region has 15 residues. The V gene's germline CDR1 is MNHEY and CDR2 SVGAGI. CDR3: CASSYSGQNTDTQYF. CDR3 bases: TGTGCCAGCAGTTACTCTGGACAAAACACAGATACGCAGTATTTT.

A few counts support this clone. Other nucleotide sequences in the sample specify the same CDR3. This rearrangement joins TRBV9 to TRBJ2-2; 7 bases fit TRBD2. The CDR3 has 15 amino acids. CDR1 is SGDLS, CDR2 YYNGEE, per germline. With V trimmed by 2 bases and J by 3 bases, 4 bases remained unmatched. CDR3 sequence reads: CASSVRGGDTGELFF. The CDR3 DNA reads TGTGCCAGCAGCGTTCGCGGGGGAGACACCGGGGAGCTGTTTTTT.

This clone has a handful of counts. This sequence joins TRBV7-6 and TRBJ2-7; no clear D gene. V dropped 2 bases and J dropped 3 bases, with 14 bases sitting between them. From germline, CDR1 is SGHVS and CDR2 FNYEAQ. The CDR3 consists of 15 residues. The CDR3 reads CASSLRTSAGYEQYF. CDR3 bases: TGTGCCAGCAGCTTACGCACCTCTGCCGGCTACGAGCAGTACTTC.